This entry describes one TCR beta chain. No antigen is known for it. Trimming cost V 2 bases and J 6 bases, with 8 bases left between them. Germline loops: CDR1 KGHSH, CDR2 LQKENI. The CDR3 sequence is 12 residues long. The method was immunoSEQ multiplex PCR; TCRdb's version includes in-frame clones alone and lacks a portion of them. The table has over 50,000 clones, over 75% seen once. The data were taken from a study of OX40 agonist ivuxolimab in advanced cancers. As for the study in general: Two cutaneous melanoma patients and one hepatocellular carcinoma patient, three in all, had partial responses.

Study-wide results and limits: Dose levels from 0.1 to 3.0 mg/kg saw CD4+ and CD8+ blood T cells expand clonally by week 6.

The sample here was CD4+ or CD8+ T cells sorted from blood, taken in a trial of the OX40 agonist ivuxolimab. The chain joins TRBV18 to TRBJ2-7; D call uncertain. This clonotype was obtained from an adult with an advanced solid tumor such as melanoma, head and neck, liver or kidney cancer. This chain's CDR3 is CASSPGSPEQYF. DNA of the CDR3: TGTGCCAGCTCACCAGGAAGTCCCGAGCAGTACTTC.